This TCR beta chain was captured by sequencing in a study of blood T cell repertoires in COVID-19. This clone was picked up one time. TCRdb's table, derived via immunoSEQ multiplex PCR, lists solely in-frame clones and lacks some. This table has 140,000 to 150,000 clones, roughly nine tenths appearing once. Per the germline V gene, CDR1 is SGHTA and CDR2 is FQGNSA. V lost 1 base and J 3 bases, leaving 6 bases between the germline ends. The CDR3 contains 13 residues. Material for sequencing was peripheral blood. The J gene is TRBJ1-1, the V gene TRBV7-2, with a tentative D call TRBD1 (6 bases). This clonotype was sampled from a woman aged 55-75 years with active COVID-19. CDR3 protein: CASSLDRDTEAFF. The CDR3 nucleotides read TGTGCCAGCAGCTTAGACAGGGACACTGAAGCTTTCTTT.